This passage covers 9 T cell receptor beta chains from one sample sequenced in a study of blood T cell repertoires in COVID-19. TCRdb's copy holds only in-frame clones and misses some; the assay was immunoSEQ multiplex PCR. The sample carries about 150,000 clones, approximately 80% recorded once. Sample: PBMCs or T cells enriched from blood (not recorded which). All receptors come from a woman between 35 and 50 years old who had recovered from COVID-19.

The chain joins TRBV11-2 to TRBJ2-7; a weak D match, TRBD2 (6 bases). This CDR3 comprises 12 residues. Deletions cut 8 bases from V and 2 bases from J, with 10 bases between. Germline V gene sequence: CDR1 SGHAT, CDR2 FQNNGV. The CDR3 is CASSGATYEQYF. DNA of the CDR3: TGTGCCAGCTCGGGAGCAACCTACGAGCAGTACTTC.

The chain recombines TRBV7-6 with TRBJ2-1, with 9 bases identical to TRBD2. The CDR3 covers 16 residues. The V and J ends lost 5 bases and 4 bases, in that order; junction bases with no gene match: 9. From germline, CDR1 is SGHVS and CDR2 FNYEAQ. The CDR3, as DNA: TGTGCCAGCAGCACAATAGCGGGAGTGGGGTACAATGAGCAGTTCTTC. Amino acids: CASSTIAGVGYNEQFF.

The table lists this clone with a count of one. V and J are TRBV5-1 and TRBJ2-1; a weak D match, TRBD1 (7 bases). The length of the CDR3 is 13 residues. Germline assignment: CDR1 SGHRS and CDR2 YFSETQ. Trimming stripped 6 bases from V and 6 bases from J, with 13 bases between. The CDR3, as DNA: TGCGCCAGCACGCGGGACAGTCCCAATGAGCAGTTCTTC. Encoded protein: CASTRDSPNEQFF.

This rearrangement joins TRBV12-3 or TRBV12-4 to TRBJ2-7; D is unclear. This CDR3 has 12 amino acids. Trimming removed 2 bases from V and 5 bases from J, with 7 bases in between. The DNA of the CDR3 is TGTGCCAGCAGTTTAACAGTGAACGAGCAGTACTTC. Encoded protein: CASSLTVNEQYF.

The chain couples TRBV13 to TRBJ2-3, with TRBD2 matching 11 bases. This CDR3 has 16 amino acids. Trimming removed 5 bases from V and 2 bases from J; junction bases left unmatched: 6. From germline, CDR1 is PRHDT and CDR2 FYEKMQ (reference sequence). CDR3 sequence reads: CASSTRLAGTTDTQYF. CDR3 nucleotide sequence: TGTGCCAGCAGCACCCGACTAGCGGGGACCACAGATACGCAGTATTTT.

This clone was counted between two and nine times. V is TRBV30 and J is TRBJ1-1, with TRBD1 matching over 7 bases. With V trimmed by 5 bases and J by 4 bases, 7 bases remained unmatched. Germline V gene lookup returns CDR1 GTSNPN and CDR2 SVGIG (reference sequence). The CDR3 totals 13 residues. CDR3 nucleotide sequence: TGTGCCTGGGTTACAGGGGTTGGCACTGAAGCTTTCTTT. Its translation: CAWVTGVGTEAFF.

This clone appeared a few times. This chain connects TRBV15 to TRBJ2-1, with 9 bases lining up with TRBD2. The V and J ends lost 0 bases and 7 bases, in that order; junction bases with no gene match: 4. CDR1 and CDR2 from the germline V gene are LNHNV and YYDKDF (reference sequence). The CDR3 spans 15 residues. The CDR3 loop is CATSREHSGSNEQFF. CDR3 DNA sequence: TGTGCCACCAGCAGAGAGCATAGCGGGAGTAATGAGCAGTTCTTC.

The chain couples TRBV7-6 to TRBJ2-5, with TRBD1 matching 9 bases. The CDR3 runs 14 residues. V lost 5 bases, J lost 4 bases, and 5 bases stayed unmatched. Germline lookup yields CDR1 SGHVS and CDR2 FNYEAQ. The CDR3 sequence: CASSMGQGGETQYF. The CDR3, as DNA: TGTGCCAGCAGCATGGGACAGGGAGGAGAGACCCAGTACTTC.

CDR3 loop: CASGQNSGNTIYF. In nucleotides, the CDR3 is TGTGCCAGCGGGCAGAACTCTGGAAACACCATATATTTT. This chain links TRBV9 with TRBJ1-3; D is uncertain. Looked up from germline, CDR1 is SGDLS and CDR2 is YYNGEE. The CDR3 spans 13 residues. Trimming removed 7 bases at V and 0 bases at J, with 8 bases between.